This T cell receptor beta chain was profiled in a study of blood T cell repertoires in COVID-19. For the study at large: Samples came from the United States, Italy and Spain, spanning acute and convalescent COVID-19.

The CDR3 runs to 13 residues. Germline values: CDR1 SQVTM, CDR2 ANQGSEA. Losses at the gene ends were 5 bases for V and 8 bases for J; bases not matched to a gene: 9. Using immunoSEQ multiplex PCR, the repertoire was profiled, and TCRdb retains in-frame clones only, with some absent. The profile shows approximately 240,000 clones, just under 85% of them singletons. V is TRBV29-1 and J is TRBJ1-2; 9 bases agree with TRBD1. This TCR derives from a man aged 45-60 years with acute or convalescent COVID-19. What was sequenced was peripheral blood. CDR3 DNA: TGCAGCGTTTCCAGGGGACAGGGCGGCGGCTACACCTTC. Amino acid sequence: CSVSRGQGGGYTF.